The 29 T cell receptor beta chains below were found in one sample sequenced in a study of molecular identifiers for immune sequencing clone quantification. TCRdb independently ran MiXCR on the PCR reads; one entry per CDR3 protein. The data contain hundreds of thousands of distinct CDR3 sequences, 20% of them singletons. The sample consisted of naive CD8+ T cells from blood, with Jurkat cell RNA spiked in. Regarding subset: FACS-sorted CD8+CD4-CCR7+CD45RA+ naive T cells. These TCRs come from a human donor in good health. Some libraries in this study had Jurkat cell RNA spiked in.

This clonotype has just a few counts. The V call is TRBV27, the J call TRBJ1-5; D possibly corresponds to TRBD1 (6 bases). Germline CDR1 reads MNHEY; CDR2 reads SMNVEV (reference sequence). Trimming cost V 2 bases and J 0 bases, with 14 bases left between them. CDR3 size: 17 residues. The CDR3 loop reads CASSLRGGGNSNQPQHF. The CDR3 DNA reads TGTGCCAGCAGTTTAAGGGGAGGGGGGAATAGCAATCAGCCCCAGCATTTT.

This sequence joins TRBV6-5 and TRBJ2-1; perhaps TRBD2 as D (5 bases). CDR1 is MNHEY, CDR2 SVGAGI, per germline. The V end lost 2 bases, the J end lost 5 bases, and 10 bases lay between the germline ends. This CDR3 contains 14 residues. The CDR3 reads CASSYGLADNEQFF. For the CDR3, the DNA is TGTGCCAGCAGTTACGGACTGGCCGACAATGAGCAGTTCTTC.

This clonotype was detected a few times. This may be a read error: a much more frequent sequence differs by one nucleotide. DNA for the CDR3: TGTGCCGGCAGCCTCGACAGTAGTAGCACAGATACGCAGTATTTT. It codes for CAGSLDSSSTDTQYF. The chain has TRBV5-5 and TRBJ2-3; a possible D gene is TRBD1 (5 bases). This CDR3 is 15 amino acids long. Germline V gene lookup returns CDR1 SGHKS and CDR2 YYEKEE (reference sequence).

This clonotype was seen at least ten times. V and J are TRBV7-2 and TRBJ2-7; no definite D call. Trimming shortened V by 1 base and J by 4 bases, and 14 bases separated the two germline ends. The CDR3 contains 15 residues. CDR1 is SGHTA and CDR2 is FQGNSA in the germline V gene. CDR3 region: CASSLEPKGVYEQYF. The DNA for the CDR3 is TGTGCCAGCAGCTTAGAACCCAAGGGCGTTTACGAGCAGTACTTC.

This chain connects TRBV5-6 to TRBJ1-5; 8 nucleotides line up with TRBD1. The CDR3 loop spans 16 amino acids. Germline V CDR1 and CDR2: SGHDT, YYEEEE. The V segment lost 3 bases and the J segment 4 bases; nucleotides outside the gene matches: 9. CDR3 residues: CASSSATGVGNQPQHF. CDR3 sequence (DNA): TGTGCCAGCAGCTCGGCGACAGGGGTCGGGAATCAGCCCCAGCATTTT.

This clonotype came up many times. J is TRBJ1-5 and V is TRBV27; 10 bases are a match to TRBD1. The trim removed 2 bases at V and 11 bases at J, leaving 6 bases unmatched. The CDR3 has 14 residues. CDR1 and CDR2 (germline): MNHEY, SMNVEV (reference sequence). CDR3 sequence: CASSLQGQGSTQHF. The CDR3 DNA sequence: TGTGCCAGCAGTTTACAGGGACAGGGGTCGACCCAGCATTTT.

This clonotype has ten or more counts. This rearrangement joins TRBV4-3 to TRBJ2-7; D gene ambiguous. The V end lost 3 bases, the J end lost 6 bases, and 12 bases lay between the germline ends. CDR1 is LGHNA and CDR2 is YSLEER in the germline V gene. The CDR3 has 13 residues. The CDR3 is CASSQVLESEQYF. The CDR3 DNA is TGCGCCAGCAGCCAGGTGTTGGAGTCCGAGCAGTACTTC.

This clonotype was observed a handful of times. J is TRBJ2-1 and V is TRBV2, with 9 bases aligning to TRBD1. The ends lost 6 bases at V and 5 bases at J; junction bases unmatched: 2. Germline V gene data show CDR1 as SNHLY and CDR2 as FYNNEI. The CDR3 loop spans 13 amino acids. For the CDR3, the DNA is TGTGCCAGCAGAGGGACAGGGAACAATGAGCAGTTCTTC. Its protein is CASRGTGNNEQFF.

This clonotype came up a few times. The CDR3 DNA follows: TGTGCCAGCAGCTTCATCCTACAGGGTTTTCCACCCCTCCACTTT. Residues: CASSFILQGFPPLHF. The rearrangement uses TRBV7-9 and TRBJ1-6, with D maybe TRBD1 (6 bases). V was cut by 3 bases and J by 11 bases, with 17 bases left in between. This CDR3 contains 15 residues. Per germline, CDR1 SEHNR and CDR2 FQNEAQ (reference sequence).

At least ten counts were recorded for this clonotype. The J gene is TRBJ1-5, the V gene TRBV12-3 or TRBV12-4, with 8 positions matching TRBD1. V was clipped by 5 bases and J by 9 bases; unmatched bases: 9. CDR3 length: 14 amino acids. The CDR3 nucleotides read TGTGCCAGCAGTGACGGGGCAGGGGGCGCGCCCCAGCATTTT. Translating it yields CASSDGAGGAPQHF.

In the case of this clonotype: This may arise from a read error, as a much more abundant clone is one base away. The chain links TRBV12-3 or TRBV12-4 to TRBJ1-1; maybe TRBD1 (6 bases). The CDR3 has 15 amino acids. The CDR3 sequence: CASSQTGGMNTEAIF. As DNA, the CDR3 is TGTGCCAGCAGCCAAACGGGGGGCATGAACACTGAAGCTATCTTT.

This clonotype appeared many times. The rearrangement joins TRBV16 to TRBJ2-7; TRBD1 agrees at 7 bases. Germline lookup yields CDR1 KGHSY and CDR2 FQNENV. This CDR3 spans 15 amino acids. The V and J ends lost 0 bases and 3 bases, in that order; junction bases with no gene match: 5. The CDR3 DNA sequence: TGTGCCAGCAGCCAATCGTGGGCAGGGGGCTACGAGCAGTACTTC. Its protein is CASSQSWAGGYEQYF.

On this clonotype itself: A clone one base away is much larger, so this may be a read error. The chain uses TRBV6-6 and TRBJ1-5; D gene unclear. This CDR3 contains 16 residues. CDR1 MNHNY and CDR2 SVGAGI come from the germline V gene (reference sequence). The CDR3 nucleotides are TGTGCCAGCACCCTAAAGGGCGGGTATAGCAATCAGTCCCAGCATTTT. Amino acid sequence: CASTLKGGYSNQSQHF.

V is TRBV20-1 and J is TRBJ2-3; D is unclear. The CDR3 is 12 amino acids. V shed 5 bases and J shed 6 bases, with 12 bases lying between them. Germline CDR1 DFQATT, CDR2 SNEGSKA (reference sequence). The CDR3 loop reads CSAPTPADTQYF. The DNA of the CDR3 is TGCAGTGCTCCGACTCCAGCGGATACGCAGTATTTT.

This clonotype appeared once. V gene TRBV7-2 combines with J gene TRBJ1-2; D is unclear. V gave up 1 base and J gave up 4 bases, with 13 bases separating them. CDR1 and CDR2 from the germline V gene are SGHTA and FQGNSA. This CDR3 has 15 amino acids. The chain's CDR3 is CASSLGIAQAYGYTF. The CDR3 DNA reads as TGTGCCAGCAGCTTAGGAATCGCCCAAGCCTATGGCTACACCTTC.

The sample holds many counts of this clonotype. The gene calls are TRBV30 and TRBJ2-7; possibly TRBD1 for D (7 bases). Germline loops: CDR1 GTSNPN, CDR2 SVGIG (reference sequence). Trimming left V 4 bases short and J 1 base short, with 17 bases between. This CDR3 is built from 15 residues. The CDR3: CAWIDPGGQSYEQYF. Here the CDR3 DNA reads TGTGCCTGGATCGACCCAGGGGGGCAGTCCTACGAGCAGTACTTC.

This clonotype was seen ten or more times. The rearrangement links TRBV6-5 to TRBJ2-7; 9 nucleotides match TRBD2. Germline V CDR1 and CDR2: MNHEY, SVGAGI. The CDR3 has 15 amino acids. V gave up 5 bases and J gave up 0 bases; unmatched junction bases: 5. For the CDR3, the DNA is TGTGCCAGCAGTGATAGCGGGGGAAGCTCCTACGAGCAGTACTTC. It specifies CASSDSGGSSYEQYF.

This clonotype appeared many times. CDR3 sequence (DNA): TGTGCCAGCGGGTTCACAGGGTATCCCACAGATACGCAGTATTTT. This encodes CASGFTGYPTDTQYF. The V gene is TRBV27, the J gene TRBJ2-3, with a weak D call TRBD1 (6 bases). V lost 8 bases to trimming and J lost 2 bases, with 17 bases between them. Germline loops: CDR1 MNHEY, CDR2 SMNVEV (reference sequence). This CDR3 is built from 15 residues.

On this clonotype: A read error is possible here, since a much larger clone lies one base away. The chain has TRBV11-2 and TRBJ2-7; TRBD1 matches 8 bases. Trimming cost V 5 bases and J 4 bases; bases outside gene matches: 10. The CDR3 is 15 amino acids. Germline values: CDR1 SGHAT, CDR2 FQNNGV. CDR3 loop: CASSHHQDRGYEQYF. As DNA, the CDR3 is TGTGCCAGCAGCCATCACCAAGACAGGGGTTACGAGCAGTACTTC. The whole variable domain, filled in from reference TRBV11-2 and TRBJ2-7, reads EAGVAQSPRYKIIEKRQSVAFWCNPISGHATLYWYQQILGQGPKLLIQFQNNGVVDDSQLPKDRFSAERLKGVDSTLKIQPAKLEDSAVYLCASSHHQDRGYEQYFGPGTRLTVT.

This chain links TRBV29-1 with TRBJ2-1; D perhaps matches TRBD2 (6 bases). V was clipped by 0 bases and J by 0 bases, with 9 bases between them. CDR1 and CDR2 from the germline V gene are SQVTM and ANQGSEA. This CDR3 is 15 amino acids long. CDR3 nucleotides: TGCAGCGTTGAAGAGTGGAGGGCCTCCTACAATGAGCAGTTCTTC. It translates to CSVEEWRASYNEQFF.

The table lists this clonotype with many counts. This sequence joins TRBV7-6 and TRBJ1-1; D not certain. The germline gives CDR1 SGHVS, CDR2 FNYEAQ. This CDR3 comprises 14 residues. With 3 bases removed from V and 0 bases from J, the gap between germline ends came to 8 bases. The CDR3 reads CASSFSAMNTEAFF. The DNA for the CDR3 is TGTGCCAGCAGCTTCTCCGCCATGAACACTGAAGCTTTCTTT.

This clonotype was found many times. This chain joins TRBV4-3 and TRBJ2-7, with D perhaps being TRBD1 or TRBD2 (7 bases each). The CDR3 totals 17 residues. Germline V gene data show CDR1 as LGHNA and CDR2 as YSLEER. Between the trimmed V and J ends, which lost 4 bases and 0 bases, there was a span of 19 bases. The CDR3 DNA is TGCGCCAGCAGCCCAGGGGGGGGAATAGGCAGCTCCTACGAGCAGTACTTC. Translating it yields CASSPGGGIGSSYEQYF.

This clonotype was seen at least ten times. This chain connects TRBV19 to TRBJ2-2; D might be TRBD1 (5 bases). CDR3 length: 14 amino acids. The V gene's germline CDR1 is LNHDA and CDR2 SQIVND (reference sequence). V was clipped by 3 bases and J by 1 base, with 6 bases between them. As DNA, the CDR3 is TGTGCCAGTAGTATTACAGGGAACACCGGGGAGCTGTTTTTT. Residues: CASSITGNTGELFF.

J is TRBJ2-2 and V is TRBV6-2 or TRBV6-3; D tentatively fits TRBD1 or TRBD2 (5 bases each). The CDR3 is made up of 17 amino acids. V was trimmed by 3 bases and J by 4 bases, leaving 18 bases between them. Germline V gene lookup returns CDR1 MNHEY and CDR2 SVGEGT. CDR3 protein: CASSYTRGVGATGELFF. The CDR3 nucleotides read TGTGCCAGCAGTTATACTCGGGGAGTTGGGGCCACCGGGGAGCTGTTTTTT.

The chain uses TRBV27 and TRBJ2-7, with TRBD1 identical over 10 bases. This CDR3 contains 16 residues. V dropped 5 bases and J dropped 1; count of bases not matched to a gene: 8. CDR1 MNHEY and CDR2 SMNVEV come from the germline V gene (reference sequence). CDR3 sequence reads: CASSGRTGGISYEQYF. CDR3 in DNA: TGTGCCAGCAGTGGAAGGACAGGGGGTATTTCCTACGAGCAGTACTTC.

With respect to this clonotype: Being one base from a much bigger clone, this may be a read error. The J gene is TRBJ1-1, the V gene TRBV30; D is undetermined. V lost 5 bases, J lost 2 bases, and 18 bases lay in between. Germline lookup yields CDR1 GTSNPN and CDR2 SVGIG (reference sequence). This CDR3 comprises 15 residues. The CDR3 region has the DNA TGTGCCTGGTCCTCACCGGGCACGTTTAACACTGAAGCTTTCTTT. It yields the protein CAWSSPGTFNTEAFF.

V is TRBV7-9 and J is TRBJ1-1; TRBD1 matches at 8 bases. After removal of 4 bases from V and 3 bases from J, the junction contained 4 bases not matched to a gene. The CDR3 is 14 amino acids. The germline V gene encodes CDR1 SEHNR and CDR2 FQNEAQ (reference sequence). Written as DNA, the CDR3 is TGTGCCAGCAGCTCTGAGGACAGGGACACTGAAGCTTTCTTT. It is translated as CASSSEDRDTEAFF.

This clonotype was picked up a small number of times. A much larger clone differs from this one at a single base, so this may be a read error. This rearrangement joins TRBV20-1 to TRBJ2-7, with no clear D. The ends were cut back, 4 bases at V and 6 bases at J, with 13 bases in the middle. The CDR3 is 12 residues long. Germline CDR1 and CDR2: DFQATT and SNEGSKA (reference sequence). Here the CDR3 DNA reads TGCAGTGCTACGACTGGCTGGGCCGAGCAGTACTTC. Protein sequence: CSATTGWAEQYF.

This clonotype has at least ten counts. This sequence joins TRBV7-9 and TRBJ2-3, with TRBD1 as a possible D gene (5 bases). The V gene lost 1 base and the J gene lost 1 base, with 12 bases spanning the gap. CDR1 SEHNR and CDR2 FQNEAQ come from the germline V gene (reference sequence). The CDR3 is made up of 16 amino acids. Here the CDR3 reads CASSLVGRVRTDTQYF. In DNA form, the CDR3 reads TGTGCCAGCAGCTTAGTCGGCAGGGTGCGCACAGATACGCAGTATTTT. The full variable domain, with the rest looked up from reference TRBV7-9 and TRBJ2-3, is DTGVSQNPRHKITKRGQNVTFRCDPISEHNRLYWYRQTLGQGPEFLTYFQNEAQLEKSRLLSDRFSAERPKGSFSTLEIQRTEQGDSAMYLCASSLVGRVRTDTQYFGPGTRLTVL.